This entry concerns a single T cell receptor (beta chain). The clone's antigen remains unknown. Qualities for individual bases were not recorded, and no much larger clone is one base off. TCRbeta CDR3 regions were amplified from genomic DNA by means of the immunoSEQ Assay, a bias-controlled multiplex PCR. Turning to the authors' computational methods: The number of nucleated cells in each sample was estimated by amplification of reference gene primers within the assay. Sequence reads were collapsed and filtered to measure the absolute abundance of every unique TCRbeta CDR3 rearrangement. For each sample, productive Simpson clonality was calculated as the square root of Simpson's diversity index over productive rearrangements. The immuneACCESS repertoire file appears here via TCRdb, limited to in-frame rearrangements. These files lack a portion of the clones; in checked studies, under half of the deficit traces to unresolved V genes, and the cause of the others is not known. V and J calls and clone size come straight from that table; D and trimming were deduced from the DNA. A total of under 200,000 clones appear in this sample, 75% to 85% of them only once. The ten largest clones take up 1.5% of the sample.

The germline V gene specifies SGHRS as CDR1 and YFSETQ as CDR2. The cysteine opens and the phenylalanine closes a CDR3 of 13 amino acids. Solely the CDR3 DNA is kept, with 39 bases framed from the first base. Trimming removed 4 bases from V and 2 bases from J, leaving 10 bases between the germline ends. The sample originates from a study of blood T cell repertoires in COVID-19 (TCRdb year 2020). For the wider study: Collaborator samples came from the United States, Italy and Spain and covered acute and convalescent phases of COVID-19. The prospective study material was composed of cDNA or gDNA derived from T cells, B-cell-depleted T cells, or PBMCs. Deeply sampled blood TCRbeta repertoires from subjects exposed to, actively infected with, or recovered from COVID-19 were included in the dataset. The repertoires were made available in a free public database intended to serve as a resource for research on the immune response to SARS-CoV-2. Samples were obtained from the ongoing ImmuneRACE study (first 160 participants) and from 1,254 subjects provided by 6 global collaborators. A de-identified subject ID, COVID-19 status, age in years and sex were almost always included in the sample metadata. Where available, HLA class I and class II types were taken from metadata supplied by the sample provider and were not determined by assay-based typing.

The research as a whole found: Clinical and demographic metadata were provided uncurated, with the amount varying by source and participant.

Each collaborating institution followed its own protocols to collect whole blood in K2EDTA tubes. For TCRbeta analysis, collaborator samples were shipped as frozen whole blood, as isolated PBMCs, or as DNA extracted from either sample type. The chain is assembled from TRBV5-1 and TRBJ2-7; tentative D gene TRBD1, with 7 bases matching. The sequence was collected from a human donor in a cohort sampled during active COVID-19. The material sequenced was peripheral blood. The CDR3 has the sequence CASSPRGAYEQYF. The sequenced DNA is TGCGCCAGCAGCCCCAGGGGGGCCTACGAGCAGTACTTC.